This TCR beta chain was obtained from a study of read filtering for tumor transcriptome and immune sequencing. This clonotype was seen many times. This CDR3 region has 17 residues. Germline V gives CDR1 MNHEY, CDR2 SMNVEV (reference sequence). V was clipped by 3 bases and J by 16 bases; unmatched bases: 17. Molecular barcoded adaptors covering alpha/delta and beta/gamma chains were used on 400 ng RNA. MiXCR, run by TCRdb on the reads, gives a single entry per CDR3 protein. Seen here are about 47,000 distinct CDR3 sequences, approximately 12% observed once, and the top ten hold 14% to 15%. The sequencing input was a population of CD138-negative cells sorted from bone marrow. V usage is TRBV27 and J usage is TRBJ2-1, with 14 bases that match TRBD2. The source of this sequence is a donor aged 40 or older with multiple myeloma. This chain's CDR3 is CASSFSPLTSGRAQVFF. In DNA, the CDR3 is TGTGCCAGCAGTTTCTCTCCCCTGACTAGCGGGAGGGCCCAAGTTTTCTTC.